This T cell receptor beta chain was identified in a study of OX40 agonist ivuxolimab in advanced cancers. The overall study: Hepatocellular carcinoma, melanoma, renal cell or head and neck cancer occurred in dose-escalation patients. Study-level points and caveats: Expanded clones belonging to CD8+ T cells outnumbered, on average, those of CD4+.

The protocol was immunoSEQ multiplex PCR, while the TCRdb copy is restricted to in-frame clones and leaves out a portion. The sample consists of just over 30,000 clones, roughly 86% of them appearing once. From germline, CDR1 is SGHDN and CDR2 FVKESK. The CDR3 extends over 14 amino acids. V lost 1 base to trimming and J lost 9 bases, with 16 bases between them. As for this clone: Its target is not known.

The chain combines TRBV14 with TRBJ2-7; D is unresolved. The origin of this receptor is an adult with an advanced solid tumor such as melanoma, head and neck, liver or kidney cancer. The sequencing here drew on CD4+ or CD8+ T cells sorted from blood, taken in a trial of the OX40 agonist ivuxolimab. This CDR3 reads CASSQGGSAVGQYF. The CDR3 bases are TGTGCCAGCAGCCAAGGGGGATCCGCGGTGGGGCAGTACTTC.